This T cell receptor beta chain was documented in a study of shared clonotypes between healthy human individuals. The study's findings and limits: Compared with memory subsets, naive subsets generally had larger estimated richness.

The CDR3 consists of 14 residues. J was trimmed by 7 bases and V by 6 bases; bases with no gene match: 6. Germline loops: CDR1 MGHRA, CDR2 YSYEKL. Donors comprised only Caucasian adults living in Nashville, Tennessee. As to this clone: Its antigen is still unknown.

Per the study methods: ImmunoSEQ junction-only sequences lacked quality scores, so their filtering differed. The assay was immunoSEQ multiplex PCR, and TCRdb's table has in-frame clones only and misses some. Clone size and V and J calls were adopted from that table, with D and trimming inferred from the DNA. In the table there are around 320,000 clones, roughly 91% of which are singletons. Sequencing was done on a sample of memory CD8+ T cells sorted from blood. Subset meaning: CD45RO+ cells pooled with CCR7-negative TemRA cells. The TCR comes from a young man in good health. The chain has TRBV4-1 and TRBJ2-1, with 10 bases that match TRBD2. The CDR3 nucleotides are TGCGCCAGCAGGGGGGTAGCGGGAGGTAATGAGCAGTTCTTC. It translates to CASRGVAGGNEQFF.